This passage covers 5 T cell receptor beta chains from one sample sequenced in a study of T cell responses to AZD1222 COVID-19 vaccine. Assay used: immunoSEQ multiplex PCR; TCRdb lists only in-frame clones, some missing. The data contain about 130,000 clones, 75% to 90% of them singletons. Sequencing used peripheral blood, obtained on day 0 of AZD1222 vaccination. These receptors all come from an adult in good health.

The chain combines TRBV10-3 with TRBJ2-7; 7 bases map to TRBD1. Germline V gene sequence: CDR1 ENHRY, CDR2 SYGVKD. The V and J ends lost 5 bases and 8 bases, in that order; junction bases with no gene match: 3. The CDR3 contains 11 residues. CDR3 coding DNA: TGTGCCATCAGTTCAGGGGGTAAGCAGTACTTC. Translating gives CAISSGGKQYF.

V is TRBV4-1 and J is TRBJ2-4; TRBD1 is a possible D gene (5 bases). V lost 1 base and J 3 bases, leaving 16 bases between the germline ends. The CDR3 runs to 17 residues. Looked up from germline, CDR1 is MGHRA and CDR2 is YSYEKL. DNA for the CDR3: TGCGCCAGCAGCCAAGGGCTCCAGATGGACAACAAAAACATTCAGTACTTC. It encodes CASSQGLQMDNKNIQYF.

The chain uses TRBV5-1 and TRBJ2-7, with TRBD1 identical over 10 bases. V was clipped by 4 bases and J by 4 bases; unmatched bases: 5. The CDR3 spans 14 residues. Germline loops: CDR1 SGHRS, CDR2 YFSETQ. CDR3 protein: CASSTQGQGYEQYF. CDR3 DNA: TGCGCCAGCAGCACACAGGGACAGGGGTACGAGCAGTACTTC.

The J gene is TRBJ1-5, the V gene TRBV24-1, with unresolved D. V lost 6 bases and J lost 2, with 7 bases in between. CDR1 is KGHDR, CDR2 SFDVKD, per germline. The CDR3 is 13 residues long. The CDR3 DNA sequence: TGTGCCACCAGTTGGCAGGGCAATCAGCCCCAGCATTTT. It codes for CATSWQGNQPQHF.

The chain uses TRBV2 and TRBJ2-7; TRBD1 is a possible D gene (6 bases). The CDR3 sequence is 14 residues long. Trimming took 4 bases from V and 2 from J, leaving 12 bases between them. Germline CDR1 reads SNHLY; CDR2 reads FYNNEI. The CDR3 region has the DNA TGTGCCAGCAGTGGATGGACAGCTACCTACGAGCAGTACTTC. Its protein product is CASSGWTATYEQYF.